This T cell receptor beta chain is from a study of T cell responses to AZD1222 COVID-19 vaccine. TCRdb's copy holds only in-frame clones and misses some; the assay was immunoSEQ multiplex PCR. The repertoire has nearly 110,000 clones, nearly 90% of them found once; the top ten carry about 5%. Findings and limits, study-wide: Within unmutated variant regions lay the reported targets of nearly half of spike-specific TCRs. In a largely white British group with more females than males, clonal diversity was possibly underestimated. Among AZD1222 vaccinees, only 5 to 7 were seropositive at baseline. Dominant at 160-218 and 743-854, vaccine-associated CD4 TCRs also spanned spike.

This clone has more than one count but fewer than ten. Antigen specificity is unknown. Trimming stripped 6 bases from V and 0 bases from J, with 24 bases between. Germline V gives CDR1 LGHDT, CDR2 YNNKEL (reference sequence). The CDR3 length is 18 residues. This chain joins TRBV3-1 (or the pseudogene TRBV3-2) and TRBJ2-7; D gene unclear. Source: peripheral blood, taken 28 days after the second AZD1222 dose. This TCR was recovered from an adult who received the AZD1222 COVID-19 vaccine. The CDR3, as DNA: TGTGCCAGCAGTCTAACCACCATTCCTCGAACAGACTCCTACGAGCAGTACTTC. Protein sequence: CASSLTTIPRTDSYEQYF.